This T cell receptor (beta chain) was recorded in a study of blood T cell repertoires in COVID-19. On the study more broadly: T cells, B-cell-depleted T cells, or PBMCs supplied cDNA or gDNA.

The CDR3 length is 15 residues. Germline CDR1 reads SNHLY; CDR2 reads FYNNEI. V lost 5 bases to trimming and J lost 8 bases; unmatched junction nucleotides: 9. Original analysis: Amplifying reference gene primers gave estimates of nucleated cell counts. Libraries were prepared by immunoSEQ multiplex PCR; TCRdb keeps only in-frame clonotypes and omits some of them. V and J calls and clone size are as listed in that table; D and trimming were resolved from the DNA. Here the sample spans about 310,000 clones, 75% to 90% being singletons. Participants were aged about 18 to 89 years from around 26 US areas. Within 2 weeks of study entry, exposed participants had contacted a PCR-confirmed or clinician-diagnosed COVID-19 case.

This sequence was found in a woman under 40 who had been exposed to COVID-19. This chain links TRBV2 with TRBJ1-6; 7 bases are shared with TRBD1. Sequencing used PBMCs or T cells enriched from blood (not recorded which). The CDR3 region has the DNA TGTGCCAGCAGTCGACAGGGCCTTTCAGATTCACCCCTCCACTTT. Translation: CASSRQGLSDSPLHF.